The entry below gives a single T cell receptor beta chain sequence along with its context. The antigen remains unidentified. Trimming left V 5 bases short and J 4 bases short, with 15 bases between. There are 16 residues in the CDR3. The germline V gene encodes CDR1 SGHVS and CDR2 FQNEAQ. The record originates from a study of human T cells and chemical hapten exposure. In the original workflow: A per-sample median of roughly 91,000 TCRs was observed, with a range of roughly 20,000 to 690,600. Each CDR3 protein gets one entry after TCRdb re-called the RACE reads with MiXCR. TCRdb's processing, not the study's, gives the V and J calls here. The sample has 150,000 or so distinct CDR3 sequences, about 14% seen once. As to time point: patch test 1, 2 weeks after DPC sensitization. Treatment noted: therapeutic diphenylcyclopropenone sensitization with weekly scalp DPC. Study-wide results and limits: There were significantly more large CDR3 similarity clusters among expanded TCRs than among controls.

This clonotype originated in a woman in her 30s with alopecia areata. Some clones in this sample may be carry-over from other donors' samples. The sample here was whole blood, taken in connection with sensitization to the hapten diphenylcyclopropenone (DPC). The chain joins TRBV7-8 to TRBJ2-6, with a possible D match to TRBD1 (5 bases). This CDR3 reads CASSPSRGAGANVLTF. CDR3 DNA sequence: TGTGCCAGCAGCCCCTCGCGTGGGGCCGGGGCCAACGTCCTGACTTTC.